The sequence of this TCR beta chain was determined in a study of graft-versus-host responses after intestinal transplantation. A word on this clone: Its target is unknown.

Trimming stripped 4 bases from V and 0 bases from J, with 10 bases between. Germline V gene sequence: CDR1 MNHEY, CDR2 SVGAGI. The CDR3 covers 16 residues. Only in-frame clones appear in the TCRdb table, and some are missing; sequencing was by immunoSEQ multiplex PCR. The table includes approximately 130,000 clones, just over 90% detected once. The sequence came from a human donor who received an intestinal transplant. This chain connects TRBV6-5 to TRBJ2-6; D not resolved. The input for sequencing was unstimulated CD4+ T cells sorted from spleen or lymph node cells, taken before intestinal transplant. CDR3 region: CASSSGPSSGANVLTF. The CDR3, as DNA: TGTGCCAGCAGTTCCGGGCCAAGCTCTGGGGCCAACGTCCTGACTTTC.